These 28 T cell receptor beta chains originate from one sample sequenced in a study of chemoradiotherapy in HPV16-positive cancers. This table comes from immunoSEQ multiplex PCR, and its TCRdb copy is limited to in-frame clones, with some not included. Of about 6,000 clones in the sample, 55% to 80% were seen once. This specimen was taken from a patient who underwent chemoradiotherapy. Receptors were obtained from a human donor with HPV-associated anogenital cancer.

CDR3 protein: CASRPGQGSGYGYTF. The DNA of the CDR3 is TGCGCCAGCAGACCGGGACAGGGGTCCGGCTATGGCTACACCTTC. The chain links TRBV4-3 to TRBJ1-2; TRBD1 agrees at 10 bases. This CDR3 comprises 15 residues. With V trimmed by 6 bases and J by 4 bases, 8 bases remained unmatched. CDR1 is LGHNA, CDR2 YSLEER, per germline.

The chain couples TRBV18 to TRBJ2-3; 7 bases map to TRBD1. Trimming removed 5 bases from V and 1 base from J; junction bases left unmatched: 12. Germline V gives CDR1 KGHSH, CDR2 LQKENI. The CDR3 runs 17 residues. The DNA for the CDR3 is TGTGCCAGCTCAGTGCGGGTCACAGGGGATGGCACAGATACGCAGTATTTT. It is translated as CASSVRVTGDGTDTQYF.

This chain's CDR3 is CASSLAGTDSNQPQHF. The CDR3 DNA sequence: TGTGCCAGCAGCCTAGCCGGGACGGACTCCAATCAGCCCCAGCATTTT. The chain combines TRBV11-2 with TRBJ1-5; D possibly corresponds to TRBD1 (5 bases). V shed 5 bases and J shed 3 bases, with 17 bases lying between them. Germline V gives CDR1 SGHAT, CDR2 FQNNGV. The CDR3 length is 16 residues.

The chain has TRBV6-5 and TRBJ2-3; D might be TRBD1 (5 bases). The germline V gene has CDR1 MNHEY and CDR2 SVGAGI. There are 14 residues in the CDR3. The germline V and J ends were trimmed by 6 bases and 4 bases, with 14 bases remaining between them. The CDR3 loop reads CASSARTLPDTQYF. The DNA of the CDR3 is TGTGCCAGCAGCGCCAGGACATTACCAGATACGCAGTATTTT.

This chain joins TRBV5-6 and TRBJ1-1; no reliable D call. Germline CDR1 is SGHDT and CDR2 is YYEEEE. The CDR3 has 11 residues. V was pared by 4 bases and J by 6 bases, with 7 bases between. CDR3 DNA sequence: TGTGCCAGCAGCCGGGGTTCTGAAGCTTTCTTT. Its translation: CASSRGSEAFF.

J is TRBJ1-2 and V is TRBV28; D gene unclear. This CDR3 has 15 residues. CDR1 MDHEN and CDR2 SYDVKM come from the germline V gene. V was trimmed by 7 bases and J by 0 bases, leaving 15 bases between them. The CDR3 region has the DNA TGTGCCAGCATGGGCACCGGACCGTCTAACTATGGCTACACCTTC. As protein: CASMGTGPSNYGYTF.

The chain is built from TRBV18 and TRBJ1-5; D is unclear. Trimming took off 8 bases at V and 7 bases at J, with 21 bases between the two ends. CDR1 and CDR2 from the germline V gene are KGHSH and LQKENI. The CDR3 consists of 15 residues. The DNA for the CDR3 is TGTGCCAGCAAAAATAACATCCTGGTGCACCAGCCCCAGCATTTT. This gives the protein CASKNNILVHQPQHF.

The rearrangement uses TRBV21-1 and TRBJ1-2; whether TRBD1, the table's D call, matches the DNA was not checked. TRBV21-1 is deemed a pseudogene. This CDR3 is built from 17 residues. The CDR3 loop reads CASSKIWDGTELYGYTF. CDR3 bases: TGTGCCAGCAGCAAAATTTGGGATGGGACAGAACTCTATGGCTACACCTTC.

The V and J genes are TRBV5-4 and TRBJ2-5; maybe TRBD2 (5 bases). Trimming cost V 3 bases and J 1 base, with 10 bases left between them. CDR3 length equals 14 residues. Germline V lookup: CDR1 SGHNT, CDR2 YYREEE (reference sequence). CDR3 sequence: CASSSRGFQETQYF. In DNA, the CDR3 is TGTGCCAGCAGCTCCCGGGGATTCCAAGAGACCCAGTACTTC.

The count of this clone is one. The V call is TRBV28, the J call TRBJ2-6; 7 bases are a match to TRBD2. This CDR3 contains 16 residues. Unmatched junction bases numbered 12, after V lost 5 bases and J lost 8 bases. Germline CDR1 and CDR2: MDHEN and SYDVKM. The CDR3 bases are TGTGCCAGCAGTATTTCCGGACTAGGAGTTCCCAACGTCCTGACTTTC. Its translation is CASSISGLGVPNVLTF.

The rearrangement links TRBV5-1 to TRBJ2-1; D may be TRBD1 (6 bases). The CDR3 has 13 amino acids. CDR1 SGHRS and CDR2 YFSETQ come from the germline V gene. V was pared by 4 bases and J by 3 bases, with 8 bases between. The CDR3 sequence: CASSTDSYNEQFF. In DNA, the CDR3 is TGCGCCAGCAGCACGGACAGCTACAATGAGCAGTTCTTC.

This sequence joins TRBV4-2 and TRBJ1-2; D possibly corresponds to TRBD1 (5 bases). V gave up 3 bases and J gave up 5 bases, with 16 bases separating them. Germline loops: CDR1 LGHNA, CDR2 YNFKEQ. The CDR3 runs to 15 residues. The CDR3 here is CASSHQGTDLYGYTF. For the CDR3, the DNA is TGTGCCAGCAGCCACCAGGGCACAGATCTATATGGCTACACCTTC.

CDR3 protein: CASTSGEKLFF. The CDR3 DNA reads TGTGCCAGCACCTCGGGGGAAAAACTGTTTTTT. The V and J genes are TRBV14 and TRBJ1-4; no definite D call. Between the trimmed V and J ends, which lost 7 bases and 8 bases, there was a span of 8 bases. The V gene's germline CDR1 is SGHDN and CDR2 FVKESK. This CDR3 has 11 residues.

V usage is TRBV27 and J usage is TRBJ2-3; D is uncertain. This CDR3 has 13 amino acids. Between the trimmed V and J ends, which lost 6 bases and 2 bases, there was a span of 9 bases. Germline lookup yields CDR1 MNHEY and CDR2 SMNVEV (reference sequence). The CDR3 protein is CASSETFTDTQYF. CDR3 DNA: TGTGCCAGCAGCGAGACCTTCACAGATACGCAGTATTTT.

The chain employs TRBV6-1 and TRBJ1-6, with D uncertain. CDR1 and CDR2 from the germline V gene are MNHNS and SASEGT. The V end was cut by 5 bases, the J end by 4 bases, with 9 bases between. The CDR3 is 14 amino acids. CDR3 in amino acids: CASSSGPYNSPLHF. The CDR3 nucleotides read TGTGCCAGCAGTTCGGGCCCGTATAATTCACCCCTCCACTTT.

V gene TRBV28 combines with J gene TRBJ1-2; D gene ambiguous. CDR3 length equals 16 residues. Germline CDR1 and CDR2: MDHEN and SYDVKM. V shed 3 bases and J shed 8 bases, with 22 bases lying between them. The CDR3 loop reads CASSFRPRTANLGYTF. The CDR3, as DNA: TGTGCCAGCAGTTTCCGACCCCGCACGGCGAATCTGGGCTACACCTTC.

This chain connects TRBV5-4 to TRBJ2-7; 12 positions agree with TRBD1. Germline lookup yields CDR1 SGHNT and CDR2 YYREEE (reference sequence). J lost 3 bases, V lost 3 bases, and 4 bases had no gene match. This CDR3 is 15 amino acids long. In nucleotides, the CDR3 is TGTGCCAGCAGCTGGGACAGGGGGCTGGTCTACGAGCAGTACTTC. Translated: CASSWDRGLVYEQYF.

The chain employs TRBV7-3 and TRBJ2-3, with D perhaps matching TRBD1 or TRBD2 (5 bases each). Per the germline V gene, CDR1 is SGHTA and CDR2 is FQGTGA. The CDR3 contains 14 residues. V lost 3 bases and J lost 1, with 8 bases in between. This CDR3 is CASSLVGGTDTQYF. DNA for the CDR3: TGTGCCAGCAGCTTGGTGGGGGGCACAGATACGCAGTATTTT.

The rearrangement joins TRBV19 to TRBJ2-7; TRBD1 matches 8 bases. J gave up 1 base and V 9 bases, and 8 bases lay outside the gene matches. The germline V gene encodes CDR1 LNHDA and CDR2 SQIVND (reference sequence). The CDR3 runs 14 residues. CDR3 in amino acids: CASRVGQGSYEQYF. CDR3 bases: TGTGCCAGCCGCGTCGGACAGGGTTCCTACGAGCAGTACTTC.

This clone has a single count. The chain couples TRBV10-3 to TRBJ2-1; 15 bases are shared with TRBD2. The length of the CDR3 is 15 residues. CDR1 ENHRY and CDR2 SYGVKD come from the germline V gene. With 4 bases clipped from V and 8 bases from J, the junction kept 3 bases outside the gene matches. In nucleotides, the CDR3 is TGTGCCATCAGTGCCGGGACTAGCGGGGGGTATGAGCAGTTCTTC. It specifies CAISAGTSGGYEQFF.

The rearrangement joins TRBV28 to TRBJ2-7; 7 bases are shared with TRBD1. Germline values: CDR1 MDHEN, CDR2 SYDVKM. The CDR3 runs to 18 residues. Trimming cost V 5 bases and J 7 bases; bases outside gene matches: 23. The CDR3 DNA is TGTGCCAGCAGTCTATCGACAGGGTTTGGTTCCATTTCGGGGGAGCAGTACTTC. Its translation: CASSLSTGFGSISGEQYF.

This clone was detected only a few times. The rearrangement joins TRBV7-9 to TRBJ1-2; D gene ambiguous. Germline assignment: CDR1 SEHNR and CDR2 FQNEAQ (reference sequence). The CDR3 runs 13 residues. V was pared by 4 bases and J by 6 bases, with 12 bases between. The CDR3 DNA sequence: TGTGCCAGCAGCTCCCCCTGGACGGATGGCTACACCTTC. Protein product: CASSSPWTDGYTF.

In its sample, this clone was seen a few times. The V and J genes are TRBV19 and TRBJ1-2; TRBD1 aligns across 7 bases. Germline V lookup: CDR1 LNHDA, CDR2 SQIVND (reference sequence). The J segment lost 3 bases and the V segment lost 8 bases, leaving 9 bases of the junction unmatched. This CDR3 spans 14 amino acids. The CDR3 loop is CASSQTGHDYGYTF. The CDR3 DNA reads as TGTGCCAGTTCCCAGACAGGGCATGACTATGGCTACACCTTC.

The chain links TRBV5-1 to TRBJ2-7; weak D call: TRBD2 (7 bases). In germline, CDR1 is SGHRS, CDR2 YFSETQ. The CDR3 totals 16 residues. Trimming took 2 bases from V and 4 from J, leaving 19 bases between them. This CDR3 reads CASSLGGGPIDYEQYF. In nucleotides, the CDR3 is TGCGCCAGCAGCTTAGGGGGGGGGCCAATTGATTACGAGCAGTACTTC.

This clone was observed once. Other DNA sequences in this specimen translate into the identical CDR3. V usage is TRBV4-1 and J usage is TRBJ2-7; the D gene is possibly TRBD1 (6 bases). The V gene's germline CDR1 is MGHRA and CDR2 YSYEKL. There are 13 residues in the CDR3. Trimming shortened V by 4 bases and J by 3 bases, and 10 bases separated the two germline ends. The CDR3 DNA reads TGCGCCAGCAGCCGCGGACAGAACTACGAGCAGTACTTC. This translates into CASSRGQNYEQYF.

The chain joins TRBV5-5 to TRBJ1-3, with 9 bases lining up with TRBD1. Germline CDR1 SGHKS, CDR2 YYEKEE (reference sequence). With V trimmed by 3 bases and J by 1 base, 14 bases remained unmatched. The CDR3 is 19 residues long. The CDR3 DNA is TGTGCCAGCAGCTGGGGACAGGGTATCCGAACAAGGTCTGGAAACACCATATATTTT. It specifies CASSWGQGIRTRSGNTIYF.

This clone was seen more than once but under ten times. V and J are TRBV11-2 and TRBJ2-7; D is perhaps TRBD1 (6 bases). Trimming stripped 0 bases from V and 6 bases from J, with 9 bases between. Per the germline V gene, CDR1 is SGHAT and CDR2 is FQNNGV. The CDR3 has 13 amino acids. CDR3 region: CASSLEQGLEQYF. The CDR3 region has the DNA TGTGCCAGCAGCTTAGAACAGGGTCTCGAGCAGTACTTC. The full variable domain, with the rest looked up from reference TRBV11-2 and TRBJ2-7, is EAGVAQSPRYKIIEKRQSVAFWCNPISGHATLYWYQQILGQGPKLLIQFQNNGVVDDSQLPKDRFSAERLKGVDSTLKIQPAKLEDSAVYLCASSLEQGLEQYFGPGTRLTVT.

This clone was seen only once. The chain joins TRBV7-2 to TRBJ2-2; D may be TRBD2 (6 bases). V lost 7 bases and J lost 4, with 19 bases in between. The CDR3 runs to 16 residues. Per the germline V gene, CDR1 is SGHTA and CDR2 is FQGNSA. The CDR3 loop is CASTRTRLGPTGELFF. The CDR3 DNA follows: TGTGCCAGCACCAGAACTAGACTAGGCCCCACCGGGGAGCTGTTTTTT.